These 25 T cell receptor beta chains were sequenced from one sample in a study of shared clonotypes between healthy human individuals. The protocol was immunoSEQ multiplex PCR, while the TCRdb copy is restricted to in-frame clones and leaves out a portion. The data show approximately 500,000 clones, around four fifths seen once. Sequencing input: PBMCs. These receptors were obtained from a woman in her thirties or forties in good health. Some clones in this sample may be carry-over from other donors' samples.

This clone has more than one count but fewer than ten. A junction end diverges from the germline sequence, so it may reflect a read error. J is TRBJ1-2 and V is TRBV29-1, with D perhaps matching TRBD1 (5 bases). From germline, CDR1 is SQVTM and CDR2 ANQGSEA. This CDR3 region has 12 residues. The CDR3 sequence is CSAEQVNYGYTF. DNA of the CDR3: TGCAGCGCTGAACAGGTTAACTATGGCTACACCTTC.

V and J are TRBV5-8 and TRBJ2-7; 10 nucleotides align to TRBD2. CDR1 and CDR2 from the germline V gene are SGHTS and YDEGEE. The length of the CDR3 is 19 residues. V trimming: 2 bases; J trimming: 3 bases; junction bases outside the gene matches: 17. The CDR3 region is CASSLQARVTSGPLYEQYF. The CDR3 nucleotides are TGTGCCAGCAGCTTACAGGCCAGGGTGACTAGCGGGCCCCTCTACGAGCAGTACTTC.

This chain connects TRBV10-3 to TRBJ1-2; TRBD1 matches 7 bases. Germline V lookup: CDR1 ENHRY, CDR2 SYGVKD. The V and J ends lost 10 bases and 6 bases, in that order; junction bases with no gene match: 8. CDR3 length: 12 amino acids. The CDR3 region has the DNA TGTGCCACCCTGACAGGGATGGATGGCTACACCTTC. It specifies CATLTGMDGYTF.

The V and J genes are TRBV28 and TRBJ1-3; D not resolved. The CDR3 runs to 14 residues. Germline-derived CDR1 and CDR2 are MDHEN and SYDVKM. V lost 2 bases, J lost 2 bases, and 7 bases lay in between. The CDR3 DNA follows: TGTGCCAGCAGTTTACTGGGAACTGGAAACACCATATATTTT. Protein product: CASSLLGTGNTIYF.

The chain couples TRBV30 to TRBJ2-1; 8 positions match TRBD2. The CDR3 covers 15 residues. The J segment lost 8 bases and the V segment lost 0 bases, leaving 9 bases of the junction unmatched. CDR1 is GTSNPN, CDR2 SVGIG, per germline (reference sequence). The CDR3 loop is CAWSVGAGVGDEQFF. The DNA for the CDR3 is TGTGCCTGGAGTGTCGGAGCGGGAGTGGGAGATGAGCAGTTCTTC.

The chain carries TRBV5-1 and TRBJ2-3; D might be TRBD1 or TRBD2, each matching 5 bases. There are 18 residues in the CDR3. Germline CDR1 is SGHRS and CDR2 is YFSETQ. V was clipped by 0 bases and J by 0 bases, with 17 bases between them. The CDR3, as DNA: TGCGCCAGCAGCTTGGTTGGGGGTAAAGGTCCTAGCACAGATACGCAGTATTTT. It yields the protein CASSLVGGKGPSTDTQYF.

This rearrangement joins TRBV6-4 to TRBJ1-4; TRBD1 agrees at 7 bases. The trim removed 7 bases at V and 4 bases at J, leaving 12 bases unmatched. This CDR3 has 16 residues. Germline V gene data show CDR1 as MRHNA and CDR2 as SNTAGT. CDR3 nucleotides: TGTGCCAGCACCTCCTTCCCGGGACAGAATAATGAAAAACTGTTTTTT. Translated: CASTSFPGQNNEKLFF.

This sequence joins TRBV5-1 and TRBJ2-5; 12 positions match TRBD2. The V gene's germline CDR1 is SGHRS and CDR2 YFSETQ. Unmatched junction bases numbered 6, after V lost 4 bases and J lost 5 bases. The CDR3 consists of 15 residues. CDR3 protein: CASSRTGTSGETQYF. The CDR3 region has the DNA TGCGCCAGCAGCCGCACCGGGACTAGCGGGGAGACCCAGTACTTC.

The V gene is TRBV9, the J gene TRBJ2-1, with D possibly being TRBD2 (6 bases). This CDR3 has 16 amino acids. Germline V gene data show CDR1 as SGDLS and CDR2 as YYNGEE. The V end was cut by 3 bases, the J end by 0 bases, with 13 bases between. CDR3: CASSGTGSSSYNEQFF. CDR3 nucleotides: TGTGCCAGCAGCGGAACCGGGAGTAGCTCCTACAATGAGCAGTTCTTC. Filled out from reference TRBV9 and TRBJ2-1, the complete variable domain reads DSGVTQTPKHLITATGQRVTLRCSPRSGDLSVYWYQQSLDQGLQFLIQYYNGEERAKGNILERFSAQQFPDLHSELNLSSLELGDSALYFCASSGTGSSSYNEQFFGPGTRLTVL.

This clone was found a few times. The chain couples TRBV5-6 to TRBJ1-1; D may be TRBD1 (5 bases). CDR3 size: 15 residues. Trimming took off 1 base at V and 4 bases at J, with 14 bases between the two ends. In germline, CDR1 is SGHDT, CDR2 YYEEEE. CDR3 amino acids: CASSLSRQGPTEAFF. CDR3 coding DNA: TGTGCCAGCAGCTTGTCAAGGCAGGGCCCCACTGAAGCTTTCTTT.

This rearrangement joins TRBV5-4 to TRBJ2-5; 11 nucleotides match TRBD1. The ends lost 6 bases at V and 11 bases at J; junction bases unmatched: 15. The CDR3 runs to 15 residues. Germline V gene lookup returns CDR1 SGHNT and CDR2 YYREEE (reference sequence). CDR3 sequence (DNA): TGTGCCAGCACCCGGACAGGGGGCCACGGGAAGGAGCAGTACTTC. Translation: CASTRTGGHGKEQYF.

This chain joins TRBV4-3 and TRBJ1-4; D perhaps matches TRBD1 (5 bases). The CDR3 is 16 amino acids. Trimming shortened V by 4 bases and J by 0 bases, and 12 bases separated the two germline ends. Germline CDR1 is LGHNA and CDR2 is YSLEER. The CDR3 DNA reads TGCGCCAGCAGCCCGAGACTGACAGCAACTAATGAAAAACTGTTTTTT. Translating it yields CASSPRLTATNEKLFF.

This clone was seen repeatedly, ten times or more. Other DNA sequences of this sample code for an identical CDR3. The chain uses TRBV10-3 and TRBJ1-5; no definite D call. The ends were cut back, 3 bases at V and 1 base at J, with 4 bases in the middle. CDR3 length: 13 residues. Germline V gene sequence: CDR1 ENHRY, CDR2 SYGVKD. CDR3 bases: TGTGCCATCAGTGAACAGAGCAATCAGCCCCAGCATTTT. Protein product: CAISEQSNQPQHF.

The chain carries TRBV28 and TRBJ1-4, with TRBD1 matching over 7 bases. Germline trimming cut 5 bases from V and 0 bases from J; bases unmatched to any gene: 6. The CDR3 has 16 amino acids. Per the germline V gene, CDR1 is MDHEN and CDR2 is SYDVKM. Written as DNA, the CDR3 is TGTGCCAGCAGTGCCAGAACAGGGGCAACTAATGAAAAACTGTTTTTT. It yields the protein CASSARTGATNEKLFF.

A word on this clone: A read error likely explains this, since a far larger clone differs by one base. Other DNA sequences in the sample encode the same CDR3. This chain joins TRBV4-3 and TRBJ2-5, with TRBD1 matching over 8 bases. Germline lookup yields CDR1 LGHNA and CDR2 YSLEER. The V gene end was trimmed by 0 bases and the J gene end by 5 bases; junction bases not matched to a gene: 8. This CDR3 spans 16 amino acids. This chain's CDR3 is CASSQEAGTGGETQYF. DNA for the CDR3: TGCGCCAGCAGCCAAGAGGCCGGGACAGGCGGTGAGACCCAGTACTTC.

The J gene is TRBJ2-7, the V gene TRBV15; 10 bases line up with TRBD2. Losses at the gene ends were 1 base for V and 0 bases for J; bases not matched to a gene: 3. Germline CDR1 and CDR2: LNHNV and YYDKDF (reference sequence). This CDR3 is 16 amino acids long. Written as DNA, the CDR3 is TGTGCCACCAGCAGAGGAGGGACTAGCGCCTCCTACGAGCAGTACTTC. Protein sequence: CATSRGGTSASYEQYF.

V and J are TRBV15 and TRBJ1-1, with 7 bases fitting TRBD1. V trimming: 1 base; J trimming: 1 base; junction bases outside the gene matches: 6. CDR1 is LNHNV, CDR2 YYDKDF, per germline (reference sequence). The CDR3 runs 16 residues. This CDR3 is CATSRGIGDRNTEAFF. The CDR3 DNA follows: TGTGCCACCAGCAGAGGAATTGGGGACAGGAACACTGAAGCTTTCTTT.

The rearrangement links TRBV13 to TRBJ2-7; D unclear. The CDR3 runs 12 residues. Per germline, CDR1 PRHDT and CDR2 FYEKMQ (reference sequence). V lost 6 bases and J 0 bases, leaving 6 bases between the germline ends. For the CDR3, the DNA is TGTGCCAGCAGTTGGGACTCCTACGAGCAGTACTTC. Its protein product is CASSWDSYEQYF.

The rearrangement uses TRBV4-3 and TRBJ1-2; the D gene is possibly TRBD1 (5 bases). Germline CDR1 is LGHNA and CDR2 is YSLEER. This CDR3 has 15 residues. V shed 0 bases and J shed 4 bases, with 12 bases lying between them. CDR3 nucleotide sequence: TGCGCCAGCAGCCAAGATTGGGGACTCGGCTATGGCTACACCTTC. It encodes CASSQDWGLGYGYTF.

V gene TRBV11-3 combines with J gene TRBJ2-1; D unclear. Between the trimmed V and J ends, which lost 3 bases and 8 bases, there was a span of 8 bases. Germline assignment: CDR1 SGHNT and CDR2 YENEEA. This CDR3 has 12 amino acids. The CDR3 DNA is TGTGCCAGCAGCTTCCGCGCGCATGAGCAGTTCTTC. This codes for CASSFRAHEQFF.

The V call is TRBV2, the J call TRBJ1-2, with TRBD1 as a possible D gene (5 bases). Trimming left V 6 bases short and J 4 bases short, with 15 bases between. The CDR3 is made up of 14 amino acids. Germline CDR1 is SNHLY and CDR2 is FYNNEI. The CDR3 DNA reads as TGTGCCAGCAGGGCGAGTGGGGGAAGCTATGGCTACACCTTC. Its protein is CASRASGGSYGYTF.

The rearrangement links TRBV4-2 to TRBJ2-7; 12 nucleotides match TRBD2. The CDR3 is 16 amino acids. The junction had 6 bases not matched to a gene; V was cut back by 4 bases and J by 2 bases. The germline gives CDR1 LGHNA, CDR2 YNFKEQ. The CDR3 region is CASSPNLAGGPYEQYF. CDR3 in DNA: TGTGCCAGCAGCCCTAACCTAGCGGGAGGGCCCTACGAGCAGTACTTC.

This chain links TRBV5-6 with TRBJ2-7; TRBD2 matches at 11 bases. The CDR3 runs 17 residues. After removal of 1 base from V and 2 bases from J, the junction contained 8 bases not matched to a gene. Germline V gene data show CDR1 as SGHDT and CDR2 as YYEEEE. The CDR3 spells CASSLPLLAGGPYEQYF. In DNA, the CDR3 is TGTGCCAGCAGCTTGCCTCTGTTAGCGGGAGGGCCCTACGAGCAGTACTTC. Full variable domain (outside the CDR3, taken from reference TRBV5-6 and TRBJ2-7): DAGVTQSPTHLIKTRGQQVTLRCSPKSGHDTVSWYQQALGQGPQFIFQYYEEEERQRGNFPDRFSGHQFPNYSSELNVNALLLGDSALYLCASSLPLLAGGPYEQYFGPGTRLTVT.

The rearrangement joins TRBV11-3 to TRBJ2-1; D unclear. Trimming removed 2 bases from V and 0 bases from J, with 2 bases in between. Germline values: CDR1 SGHNT, CDR2 YENEEA. CDR3 length equals 13 residues. The CDR3 here is CASSLSSYNEQFF. The CDR3 bases are TGTGCCAGCAGCTTAAGCTCCTACAATGAGCAGTTCTTC.

The chain joins TRBV5-1 to TRBJ2-5, with TRBD2 matching over 13 bases. With V trimmed by 3 bases and J by 5 bases, 10 bases remained unmatched. CDR3 size: 17 residues. Germline-derived CDR1 and CDR2 are SGHRS and YFSETQ. CDR3 sequence: CASSSYTSGRAEETQYF. For the CDR3, the DNA is TGCGCCAGCAGCTCGTATACTAGCGGGAGGGCCGAGGAGACCCAGTACTTC. Using reference TRBV5-1 and TRBJ2-5 for the parts outside the CDR3, the full variable domain is KAGVTQTPRYLIKTRGQQVTLSCSPISGHRSVSWYQQTPGQGLQFLFEYFSETQRNKGNFPGRFSGRQFSNSRSEMNVSTLELGDSALYLCASSSYTSGRAEETQYFGPGTRLLVL.